This T cell receptor beta chain appears in the sequencing data of a study of T cell repertoires in cytomegalovirus infection. Study results and caveats: HLA-C-restricted, CMV-specific TCR beta clonotypes were dominant ex vivo. Individuals carrying CMV plus the relevant HLA were identified by cumulative frequency of public TCR beta families.

Remarks on this clonotype: Antigen unknown.

TCRdb analysed the reads with MiXCR anew, one entry per CDR3 protein. The profile shows 150,000 or so distinct CDR3 sequences, around 24% of them singletons. V was shortened by 6 bases and J by 4 bases, with 19 bases between the two germline ends. Germline CDR1 MNHGY, CDR2 SAAAGT. This CDR3 has 15 residues. The chain recombines TRBV6-8 with TRBJ2-7; possibly TRBD1 for D (6 bases). This TCR came from a human donor in good health (CMV status not recorded). Some clones in this sample may be carry-over from other donors' samples. The sequenced material came from PBMCs. CDR3 bases: TGTGCCAGCAGCCTAGGGGGAGCAAGGGCTTACGAGCAGTACTTC. Translation gives CASSLGGARAYEQYF.